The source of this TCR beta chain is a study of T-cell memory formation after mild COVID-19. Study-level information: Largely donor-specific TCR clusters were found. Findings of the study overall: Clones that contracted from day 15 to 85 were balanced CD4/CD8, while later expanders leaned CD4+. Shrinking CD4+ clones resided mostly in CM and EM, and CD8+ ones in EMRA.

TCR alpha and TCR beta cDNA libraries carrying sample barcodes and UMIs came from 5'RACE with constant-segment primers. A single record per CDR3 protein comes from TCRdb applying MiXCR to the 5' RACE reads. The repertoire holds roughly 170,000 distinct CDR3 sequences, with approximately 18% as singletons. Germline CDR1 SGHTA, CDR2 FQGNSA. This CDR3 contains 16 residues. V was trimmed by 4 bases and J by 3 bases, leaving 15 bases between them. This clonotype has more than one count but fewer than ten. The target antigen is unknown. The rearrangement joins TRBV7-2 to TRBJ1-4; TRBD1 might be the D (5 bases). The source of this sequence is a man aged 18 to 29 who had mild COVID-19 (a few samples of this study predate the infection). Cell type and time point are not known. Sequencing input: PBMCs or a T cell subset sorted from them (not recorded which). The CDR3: CASSWGGRGSNEKLFF. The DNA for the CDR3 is TGTGCCAGCAGCTGGGGGGGGAGGGGATCTAATGAAAAACTGTTTTTT.